This T cell receptor beta chain was captured by sequencing in a study of post-analysis software for immune sequencing data (dated by TCRdb to the mid-2010s). In terms of the full investigation: The recorded disease courses included relapsing-remitting, secondary progressive and progressive-relapsing multiple sclerosis, and some patients had no subtype annotation. The patient repertoires were compared against about 10 previously published healthy control repertoires obtained from donors aged 6 to 25 years. A subset of samples was prepared in parallel using single-end sample barcoding, then pooled and co-amplified after Illumina adapter ligation.

Reading the label with the study, this specimen's time point is: second blood draw from one MS patient after hematopoietic stem cell transplantation. To demonstrate the VDJtools post-analysis software, TCR beta repertoires were profiled from the peripheral blood of roughly 12 young patients with multiple sclerosis. The patients with multiple sclerosis were children and adolescents between about 6 and 17 years of age. To prepare the library, PCR was applied. The instrument was an Illumina HiSeq 2500. Unique molecular identifiers were incorporated into TCR beta cDNA libraries to reduce PCR and sequencing biases. Every 1 to 10 million input T cells yielded about 500,000 cDNA molecules, meaning each molecule approximated one T cell. Patient libraries were prepared and sequenced with the same protocol used for the earlier healthy control dataset. Within a given batch, samples were prepared together, multiplexed and sequenced on the same HiSeq lane. On the authors' methods: MIGEC handled the raw barcoded reads, throwing out single-read molecular identifier groups before consensus assembly and CDR3 extraction. Clonotype tables were post-analysed with VDJtools, normalizing diversity by down-sampling all datasets to the smallest sample size. To correct batch-related cross-sample contamination, repertoire overlap clustering matched CDR3 amino acid sequences but not nucleotide sequences. The public reads were quality trimmed at Q25 with fastp and then assembled into clones with MiXCR by TCRdb, keeping productive beta chains. Every distinct CDR3 protein forms one entry, paired with its most common genes and DNA. In this record, the V and J calls reflect TCRdb's handling and not the investigators' own analysis. The sample includes some 160,000 distinct CDR3 sequences, with about 34% observed a single time. Jointly, the top ten make up 25% to 35% of the sample.

What the authors observed across the whole study: Direct clustering with F measure showed strong co-clustering of samples prepared in the same batch, prompting a batch-effect correction. The control group was slightly older than the multiple sclerosis patient group. Normalized Chao1 diversity was significantly lower in multiple sclerosis patients than controls, suggesting substantial peripheral T-cell clonal expansion. Patients showed significantly higher frequencies than controls for about five TRBV segments, among them TRBV5-6, TRBV5-1 and TRBV20-1.

A note on this clonotype: Its antigen specificity is not known. The record has no base qualities; no much larger clone is one base away.

CDR1 and CDR2 (SNHLY, FYNNEI) derive from the germline V gene. Trimming removed 7 bases from V and 5 bases from J, leaving 13 bases between the germline ends. Reading from cysteine to phenylalanine, the CDR3 counts 13 amino acids. Only CDR3 DNA remains: 39 bases, in frame from the first base. This receptor was identified in a girl aged 10 to 17 with multiple sclerosis. Donor details come from another sample of the same person, matched by shared clones. The sequence joins TRBV2 to TRBJ2-3; the D segment could be TRBD2, given 5 matching bases. The sequencing here drew on blood, taken after autologous hematopoietic stem cell transplantation. The CDR3 protein is CASNSPEGDTQYF. The DNA reads TGTGCCAGCAACTCACCTGAGGGAGATACGCAGTATTTT.